The 30 T cell receptor beta chains listed next were all sequenced from one sample in a study of blood T cell repertoires in COVID-19. Sequenced by immunoSEQ multiplex PCR; TCRdb stores in-frame clones only, minus some. The sample has 210,000 or so clones, around 84% seen once. Sequencing was performed on peripheral blood. The receptors come from a human donor in a cohort sampled during active COVID-19.

J is TRBJ1-5 and V is TRBV5-8; 8 positions agree with TRBD1. Germline-derived CDR1 and CDR2 are SGHTS and YDEGEE. V gave up 4 bases and J gave up 4 bases; unmatched junction bases: 7. The CDR3 is made up of 15 amino acids. This chain's CDR3 is CASSQIGTGNQPQHF. CDR3 sequence (DNA): TGTGCCAGCAGCCAAATCGGGACAGGAAATCAGCCCCAGCATTTT.

The chain joins TRBV10-3 to TRBJ2-3; 7 bases agree with TRBD2. CDR1 is ENHRY, CDR2 SYGVKD, per germline. V trimming: 8 bases; J trimming: 1 base; junction bases outside the gene matches: 12. This CDR3 has 16 amino acids. The DNA of the CDR3 is TGTGCCATCGCTAGGAGCGGGGATCCCGGCACAGATACGCAGTATTTT. It is translated as CAIARSGDPGTDTQYF.

As DNA, the CDR3 is TGTGCCAGCAGCTTAGCGCTCGGAGGAACATATGGCTACACCTTC. Its protein is CASSLALGGTYGYTF. The chain joins TRBV7-9 to TRBJ1-2; D remains ambiguous. The CDR3 has 15 amino acids. Germline V gives CDR1 SEHNR, CDR2 FQNEAQ (reference sequence). Trimming stripped 0 bases from V and 5 bases from J, with 13 bases between.

The rearrangement joins TRBV4-1 to TRBJ1-2; 12 bases line up with TRBD1. The CDR3 extends over 17 amino acids. CDR1 and CDR2 from the germline V gene are MGHRA and YSYEKL. V shed 5 bases, J shed 7 bases, and the junction held 14 bases outside the gene matches. CDR3 sequence: CASSDPGQGALPGGYTF. CDR3 sequence (DNA): TGCGCCAGCAGCGACCCGGGACAGGGGGCGTTGCCCGGTGGCTACACCTTC.

There are a few counts of this clone. The V call is TRBV28, the J call TRBJ1-5; D is ambiguous. There are 12 residues in the CDR3. Germline V gene data show CDR1 as MDHEN and CDR2 as SYDVKM. The V end was cut by 6 bases, the J end by 4 bases, with 7 bases between. This chain's CDR3 is CASRASNQPQHF. The CDR3 region has the DNA TGTGCCAGCAGGGCTAGTAATCAGCCCCAGCATTTT.

This clone was seen a handful of times. The chain couples TRBV14 to TRBJ2-1, with 7 bases matching TRBD2. The V gene's germline CDR1 is SGHDN and CDR2 FVKESK. V shed 4 bases and J 0 bases; nucleotides not matched to a gene: 12. The CDR3 contains 18 residues. CDR3 in amino acids: CASSPGLTVFSSYNEQFF. The CDR3 DNA is TGTGCCAGCAGCCCGGGACTAACCGTTTTTAGCTCCTACAATGAGCAGTTCTTC.

The chain has TRBV6-1 and TRBJ2-7; perhaps TRBD1 as D (6 bases). The CDR3 is 14 amino acids. CDR1 is MNHNS, CDR2 SASEGT, per germline. Trimming pared 1 base from V and 1 base from J, leaving 8 bases between. CDR3 in amino acids: CASSEVGGSYEQYF. The CDR3 DNA reads as TGTGCCAGCAGTGAAGTAGGGGGTTCCTACGAGCAGTACTTC.

This chain joins TRBV7-2 and TRBJ2-1; TRBD2 matches 10 bases. V lost 5 bases, J lost 6 bases, and 7 bases stayed unmatched. The germline CDR1 and CDR2 sequences are SGHTA and FQGNSA. This CDR3 has 15 amino acids. The CDR3 protein is CASSMSGGAVNEQFF. In DNA form, the CDR3 reads TGTGCCAGCAGCATGAGCGGGGGGGCCGTCAATGAGCAGTTCTTC.

The chain carries TRBV7-9 and TRBJ2-1; 7 bases are a match to TRBD1. This CDR3 comprises 16 residues. Germline CDR1 and CDR2: SEHNR and FQNEAQ (reference sequence). After removal of 2 bases from V and 8 bases from J, the junction contained 12 bases not matched to a gene. CDR3 nucleotides: TGTGCCAGCAGCTTATACTCGGACAGGTTCCATGATGAGCAGTTCTTC. The encoded protein is CASSLYSDRFHDEQFF.

The rearrangement uses TRBV6-6 and TRBJ2-7; 9 positions match TRBD1. The CDR3 length is 15 residues. Trimming removed 0 bases from V and 6 bases from J; junction bases left unmatched: 6. Germline V gene data show CDR1 as MNHNY and CDR2 as SVGAGI (reference sequence). CDR3 sequence reads: CASSYSKGQGSEQYV. The DNA of the CDR3 is TGTGCCAGCAGTTACTCGAAGGGACAGGGTTCCGAGCAGTACGTC.

The rearrangement joins TRBV11-2 to TRBJ2-4, with a weak D call TRBD2 (5 bases). The CDR3 length is 17 residues. V lost 3 bases and J lost 4, with 19 bases in between. Germline V lookup: CDR1 SGHAT, CDR2 FQNNGV. CDR3 DNA: TGTGCCAGCAGCTTCGGGTTCGCGGCCGGGGTAAAAAACATTCAGTACTTC. It encodes CASSFGFAAGVKNIQYF.

The chain couples TRBV12-5 to TRBJ1-3, with TRBD1 matching over 9 bases. With V trimmed by 5 bases and J by 4 bases, 15 bases remained unmatched. Germline values: CDR1 LGHNT, CDR2 FRNRAP. The CDR3 covers 18 residues. CDR3 in DNA: TGTGCTAGTGGTCCCATCGGCCGGGACAGGGTTTCGGGAAACACCATATATTTT. Amino acid sequence: CASGPIGRDRVSGNTIYF.

The rearrangement joins TRBV18 to TRBJ2-7; 7 bases align to TRBD1. Losses at the gene ends were 3 bases for V and 2 bases for J; bases not matched to a gene: 4. The CDR3 loop spans 14 amino acids. Germline V CDR1 and CDR2: KGHSH, LQKENI. Here the CDR3 DNA reads TGTGCCAGCTCACCTGGGACAGAAACCTACGAGCAGTACTTC. Its protein is CASSPGTETYEQYF.

This rearrangement joins TRBV6-1 to TRBJ1-2; no reliable D call. Trimming shortened V by 1 base and J by 4 bases, and 13 bases separated the two germline ends. Germline V lookup: CDR1 MNHNS, CDR2 SASEGT. The CDR3 is made up of 15 amino acids. The CDR3 DNA reads TGTGCCAGCAGTGAAGTCTGGGCCAGCCTCTATGGCTACACCTTC. It encodes CASSEVWASLYGYTF.

This clone has just one count. The chain carries TRBV7-2 and TRBJ1-2; 11 bases align to TRBD1. Germline V gene lookup returns CDR1 SGHTA and CDR2 FQGNSA. The CDR3 is 17 amino acids. Unmatched junction bases numbered 16, after V lost 5 bases and J lost 8 bases. The CDR3 DNA follows: TGTGCCAGCAGCATGAGTTACGGGACAGGGGGTGAAAGCGGCTACACCTTC. Its translation is CASSMSYGTGGESGYTF. The complete variable domain, with remaining parts taken from reference TRBV7-2 and TRBJ1-2, reads GAGVSQSPSNKVTEKGKDVELRCDPISGHTALYWYRQSLGQGLEFLIYFQGNSAPDKSGLPSDRFSAERTGGSVSTLTIQRTQQEDSAVYLCASSMSYGTGGESGYTFGSGTRLTVV.

V is TRBV2 and J is TRBJ1-4, with TRBD1 matching 9 bases. V was clipped by 8 bases and J by 2 bases; unmatched bases: 9. Germline CDR1 is SNHLY and CDR2 is FYNNEI. The CDR3 is 16 amino acids. As DNA, the CDR3 is TGTGCCAGCGAGTGGGACAGGGCGTCCACTAATGAAAAACTGTTTTTT. Protein product: CASEWDRASTNEKLFF.

The table lists this clone with a count of one. J is TRBJ1-5 and V is TRBV7-2, with D uncertain. The CDR3 totals 13 residues. CDR1 and CDR2 from the germline V gene are SGHTA and FQGNSA. Trimming removed 5 bases from V and 4 bases from J, with 9 bases in between. The CDR3 sequence: CASSQSPNQPQHF. The CDR3 region has the DNA TGTGCCAGCAGCCAGTCCCCTAATCAGCCCCAGCATTTT.

V is TRBV27 and J is TRBJ2-1, with 7 bases identical to TRBD2. Trimming removed 0 bases from V and 4 bases from J; junction bases left unmatched: 6. Germline loops: CDR1 MNHEY, CDR2 SMNVEV (reference sequence). This CDR3 is built from 16 residues. CDR3 loop: CASSLSSGISYNEQFF. CDR3 DNA sequence: TGTGCCAGCAGTTTATCGAGCGGGATTTCGTACAATGAGCAGTTCTTC.

The chain uses TRBV10-3 and TRBJ2-3; D might be TRBD2 (6 bases). The ends were cut back, 10 bases at V and 5 bases at J, with 16 bases in the middle. This CDR3 comprises 13 residues. The germline V gene encodes CDR1 ENHRY and CDR2 SYGVKD. CDR3 in amino acids: CATSREELDTQYF. The CDR3 DNA reads TGTGCCACCTCGCGGGAAGAACTAGATACGCAGTATTTT.

The V call is TRBV5-1, the J call TRBJ2-3, with D hard to call. Trimming left V 7 bases short and J 2 bases short, with 17 bases between. This CDR3 spans 15 amino acids. Germline loops: CDR1 SGHRS, CDR2 YFSETQ. CDR3 sequence: CASALGAGNTDTQYF. CDR3 coding DNA: TGCGCCAGCGCCCTAGGCGCCGGTAACACAGATACGCAGTATTTT.

The sample holds a few counts of this clone. The CDR3 DNA reads as TGCAGTTCAACGGGAGCGGGGAGCACAGATACGCAGTATTTT. Protein: CSSTGAGSTDTQYF. This rearrangement joins TRBV29-1 to TRBJ2-3; 7 bases match TRBD2. The length of the CDR3 is 14 residues. Germline lookup yields CDR1 SQVTM and CDR2 ANQGSEA.

J is TRBJ1-4 and V is TRBV15; the match to TRBD1 covers 9 bases. The junction had 9 bases not matched to a gene; V was cut back by 2 bases and J by 5 bases. There are 17 residues in the CDR3. The germline V gene has CDR1 LNHNV and CDR2 YYDKDF (reference sequence). DNA of the CDR3: TGTGCCACCAGCAGAACCCTCGGACAGGGGTTGAATGAAAAACTGTTTTTT. Its translation: CATSRTLGQGLNEKLFF.

This sequence joins TRBV2 and TRBJ2-7; D unresolved. V gave up 4 bases and J gave up 1 base, with 8 bases separating them. Germline V gives CDR1 SNHLY, CDR2 FYNNEI. The CDR3 length is 13 residues. The CDR3 region is CASSGVGSYEQYV. CDR3 bases: TGTGCCAGCAGTGGGGTCGGGTCCTACGAGCAGTACGTC.

This chain joins TRBV7-2 and TRBJ2-3, with 9 bases matching TRBD2. The CDR3 runs to 16 residues. Germline loops: CDR1 SGHTA, CDR2 FQGNSA. V dropped 1 base and J dropped 1; count of bases not matched to a gene: 3. The DNA of the CDR3 is TGTGCCAGCAGCTTAGTGGTAGCGGGGGGCACAGATACGCAGTATTTT. Its protein product is CASSLVVAGGTDTQYF.

This clone was observed a single time. The V gene is TRBV5-1, the J gene TRBJ1-6; D remains ambiguous. The CDR3 is 13 residues long. The ends were cut back, 0 bases at V and 8 bases at J, with 6 bases in the middle. Germline V gene data show CDR1 as SGHRS and CDR2 as YFSETQ. For the CDR3, the DNA is TGCGCCAGCAGCTTGGACTTGTATTCACCCCTCCACTTT. It translates to CASSLDLYSPLHF.

The V call is TRBV9, the J call TRBJ2-1; the D gene is possibly TRBD2 (6 bases). This CDR3 contains 15 residues. CDR1 is SGDLS, CDR2 YYNGEE, per germline. V was clipped by 0 bases and J by 2 bases, with 9 bases between them. The CDR3 bases are TGTGCCAGCAGCGTAGCGGGAGAGGCCTACAATGAGCAGTTCTTC. As protein: CASSVAGEAYNEQFF.

This CDR3 reads CASSAGGEGYGYTF. The CDR3 DNA follows: TGCGCCAGCAGCGCGGGGGGCGAAGGCTATGGCTACACCTTC. V is TRBV5-1 and J is TRBJ1-2; D possibly corresponds to TRBD1 (6 bases). The CDR3 runs to 14 residues. The germline gives CDR1 SGHRS, CDR2 YFSETQ. Trimming shortened V by 4 bases and J by 4 bases, and 14 bases separated the two germline ends.

The chain carries TRBV5-6 and TRBJ2-2, with D possibly being TRBD1 (5 bases). The CDR3 runs 13 residues. The germline V and J ends were trimmed by 6 bases and 2 bases, with 8 bases remaining between them. Germline V gene sequence: CDR1 SGHDT, CDR2 YYEEEE. The CDR3 DNA sequence: TGTGCCAGCAAGGGGCCCAACACCGGGGAGCTGTTTTTT. Protein: CASKGPNTGELFF.

This rearrangement joins TRBV3-1 (or the pseudogene TRBV3-2) to TRBJ2-1, with D tentatively TRBD1 (6 bases). Germline V gene sequence: CDR1 LGHDT, CDR2 YNNKEL (reference sequence). The CDR3 extends over 14 amino acids. Deletions cut 4 bases from V and 8 bases from J, with 15 bases between. CDR3 nucleotide sequence: TGTGCCAGCAGCCCTCACCGGACAGACGATGAGCAGTTCTTC. Its protein product is CASSPHRTDDEQFF.

This clone was detected only a few times. The rearrangement joins TRBV11-2 to TRBJ2-1; possibly TRBD2 for D (6 bases). The germline V gene has CDR1 SGHAT and CDR2 FQNNGV. This CDR3 region has 15 residues. V was trimmed by 0 bases and J by 6 bases, leaving 12 bases between them. This chain's CDR3 is CASSLDRAGPNEQFF. CDR3 coding DNA: TGTGCCAGCAGCTTAGATCGGGCGGGGCCCAATGAGCAGTTCTTC.